The 21 T cell receptor beta chains reported below all come from one sample, sequenced in a study of cytomegalovirus exposure and HLA in healthy donors. PCR was performed using 60 Vbeta and 13 Jbeta primers. The repertoire was sequenced with immunoSEQ multiplex PCR; TCRdb's copy has only in-frame clones and lacks some. The table lists over 80,000 clones, approximately 69% of them singletons, with about 5.4% in the top ten. The source material was PBMCs. These receptors all come from a boy aged 10-17 years in good health and CMV-seropositive.

V usage is TRBV5-1 and J usage is TRBJ2-7; TRBD1 matches 9 bases. CDR1 is SGHRS, CDR2 YFSETQ, per germline. The CDR3 has 14 amino acids. V dropped 0 bases and J dropped 7; count of bases not matched to a gene: 5. The chain's CDR3 is CASSLGDRVREQYF. The CDR3 coding sequence is TGCGCCAGCAGCTTGGGGGACAGGGTGAGGGAGCAGTACTTC.

CDR3 region: CASSLERYTEAFF. The CDR3 bases are TGTGCCAGCAGCTTGGAACGGTACACTGAAGCTTTCTTT. The chain has TRBV5-5 and TRBJ1-1; D gene unclear. Trimming cost V 0 bases and J 3 bases, with 6 bases left between them. CDR3 length: 13 residues. Per germline, CDR1 SGHKS and CDR2 YYEKEE (reference sequence).

The chain carries TRBV15 and TRBJ2-1, with 7 bases aligning to TRBD1. The CDR3 totals 13 residues. The germline CDR1 and CDR2 sequences are LNHNV and YYDKDF (reference sequence). V lost 4 bases to trimming and J lost 6 bases; unmatched junction nucleotides: 3. The CDR3 bases are TGTGCCACCAGCACTAGACAGGGCAATGAGCAGTTCTTC. Translation: CATSTRQGNEQFF.

The CDR3, as DNA: TGTGCCAGCGGGGTAGCGGGAGGGCCGACCCGGACCGGGGAGCTGTTTTTT. This sequence encodes CASGVAGGPTRTGELFF. The V and J genes are TRBV27 and TRBJ2-2, with 11 bases lining up with TRBD2. The CDR3 totals 17 residues. V was clipped by 8 bases and J by 5 bases; unmatched bases: 13. Germline loops: CDR1 MNHEY, CDR2 SMNVEV (reference sequence).

The genes are TRBV5-1 and TRBJ1-3; the D is unclear. The germline V and J ends were trimmed by 0 bases and 0 bases, with 4 bases remaining between them. Germline V gene sequence: CDR1 SGHRS, CDR2 YFSETQ. CDR3 length: 14 amino acids. CDR3 residues: CASSLDISGNTIYF. The CDR3 DNA reads TGCGCCAGCAGCTTGGACATCTCTGGAAACACCATATATTTT.

V is TRBV9 and J is TRBJ2-2; D is uncertain. The CDR3 consists of 14 residues. V gave up 0 bases and J gave up 3 bases, with 6 bases separating them. CDR1 and CDR2 from the germline V gene are SGDLS and YYNGEE. CDR3 coding DNA: TGTGCCAGCAGCGTAGCGCGCGACACCGGGGAGCTGTTTTTT. As protein: CASSVARDTGELFF.

This clone occurred many times. The rearrangement joins TRBV4-3 to TRBJ2-7, with D possibly matching TRBD2 (5 bases). V lost 0 bases and J 3 bases, leaving 15 bases between the germline ends. The CDR3 runs to 16 residues. CDR1 LGHNA and CDR2 YSLEER come from the germline V gene. CDR3 sequence (DNA): TGCGCCAGCAGCCAAGATCATGGCAGCGGTTACTACGAGCAGTACTTC. Translating gives CASSQDHGSGYYEQYF.

V and J are TRBV6-5 and TRBJ1-4; 9 bases fit TRBD1. Germline V lookup: CDR1 MNHEY, CDR2 SVGAGI. V shed 3 bases, J shed 8 bases, and the junction held 10 bases outside the gene matches. The CDR3 is made up of 16 amino acids. CDR3 sequence: CASSYTGTGRREKLFF. CDR3 nucleotide sequence: TGTGCCAGCAGTTATACCGGGACAGGGCGACGGGAAAAACTGTTTTTT.

The rearrangement links TRBV27 to TRBJ2-5; the D gene is possibly TRBD1 (6 bases). The germline CDR1 and CDR2 sequences are MNHEY and SMNVEV (reference sequence). V lost 6 bases and J lost 2, with 13 bases in between. The CDR3 consists of 14 residues. CDR3: CASSPPGQQETQYF. In DNA, the CDR3 is TGTGCCAGCAGCCCACCCGGACAGCAAGAGACCCAGTACTTC.

CDR3 in DNA: TGTGCCAGCAGCCGGGGACAGAACTTCTACGAGCAGTACTTC. It translates to CASSRGQNFYEQYF. The chain couples TRBV5-4 to TRBJ2-7, with 7 positions matching TRBD1. Germline assignment: CDR1 SGHNT and CDR2 YYREEE (reference sequence). V shed 4 bases and J 3 bases; nucleotides not matched to a gene: 7. The CDR3 spans 14 residues. Complete variable domain (other parts from reference TRBV5-4 and TRBJ2-7): ETGVTQSPTHLIKTRGQQVTLRCSSQSGHNTVSWYQQALGQGPQFIFQYYREEENGRGNFPPRFSGLQFPNYSSELNVNALELDDSALYLCASSRGQNFYEQYFGPGTRLTVT.

V usage is TRBV4-3 and J usage is TRBJ1-3; TRBD1 aligns across 8 bases. This CDR3 comprises 21 residues. Germline V gene lookup returns CDR1 LGHNA and CDR2 YSLEER. The trim removed 4 bases at V and 0 bases at J, leaving 20 bases unmatched. In nucleotides, the CDR3 is TGCGCCAGCAGCCCCCGTGCGTCGCCAGGGGGCTCCGATTACTCTGGAAACACCATATATTTT. Encoded protein: CASSPRASPGGSDYSGNTIYF.

This chain links TRBV29-1 with TRBJ1-1, with 9 positions matching TRBD1. V was clipped by 6 bases and J by 4 bases; unmatched bases: 9. This CDR3 region has 14 residues. Per the germline V gene, CDR1 is SQVTM and CDR2 is ANQGSEA. The CDR3 loop reads CSVALTGGGTEAFF. CDR3 nucleotide sequence: TGCAGCGTAGCTCTAACAGGGGGCGGCACTGAAGCTTTCTTT.

The chain combines TRBV15 with TRBJ2-5; 10 bases match TRBD2. CDR1 is LNHNV, CDR2 YYDKDF, per germline (reference sequence). The CDR3 length is 16 residues. V dropped 1 base and J dropped 2; count of bases not matched to a gene: 4. The CDR3 protein is CATSRVAGGRQETQYF. In nucleotides, the CDR3 is TGTGCCACCAGCAGAGTAGCGGGAGGTCGGCAAGAGACCCAGTACTTC.

This clone was observed a single time. The J gene is TRBJ1-2, the V gene TRBV6-5; the D gene is possibly TRBD1 (5 bases). From germline, CDR1 is MNHEY and CDR2 SVGAGI. The CDR3 contains 14 residues. Between the trimmed V and J ends, which lost 6 bases and 0 bases, there was a span of 11 bases. CDR3 DNA sequence: TGTGCCAGCAGCCCGACAGTATCTAACTATGGCTACACCTTC. Translating gives CASSPTVSNYGYTF.

This clone was seen more than once but under ten times. This chain connects TRBV25-1 to TRBJ2-1, with 7 positions matching TRBD1. This CDR3 has 15 amino acids. The V gene's germline CDR1 is MGHDK and CDR2 SYGVNS. J was trimmed by 3 bases and V by 5 bases; bases with no gene match: 7. The CDR3 reads CASSPRTGLYNEQFF. The CDR3 region has the DNA TGTGCCAGCAGTCCTCGGACAGGTCTCTACAATGAGCAGTTCTTC.

This clone was found a few times. The chain combines TRBV25-1 with TRBJ1-1; no reliable D call. Germline lookup yields CDR1 MGHDK and CDR2 SYGVNS. V was clipped by 0 bases and J by 0 bases, with 2 bases between them. This CDR3 is 13 amino acids long. CDR3 residues: CASSEYMNTEAFF. In DNA form, the CDR3 reads TGTGCCAGCAGTGAATACATGAACACTGAAGCTTTCTTT.

The chain uses TRBV4-1 and TRBJ1-2; D possibly corresponds to TRBD1 (5 bases). V shed 1 base and J shed 2 bases, with 11 bases lying between them. This CDR3 comprises 15 residues. Germline V CDR1 and CDR2: MGHRA, YSYEKL. The CDR3 region has the DNA TGCGCCAGCAGCCAAGTCCACAGGTCGAACTATGGCTACACCTTC. Its protein is CASSQVHRSNYGYTF.

This clone was seen a single time. This sequence joins TRBV5-1 and TRBJ1-1; D is possibly TRBD1 (6 bases). The CDR3 has 16 amino acids. Germline V gene data show CDR1 as SGHRS and CDR2 as YFSETQ. Deletions cut 4 bases from V and 2 bases from J, with 18 bases between. The CDR3 DNA follows: TGCGCCAGCAGCCACCTGGGGGGGCAGATTAACACTGAAGCTTTCTTT. Its protein product is CASSHLGGQINTEAFF.

CDR3 loop: CASSPTGNEQFF. CDR3 sequence (DNA): TGTGCCAGCTCACCCACAGGGAATGAGCAGTTCTTC. This sequence joins TRBV18 and TRBJ2-1; D might be TRBD1 (6 bases). V was shortened by 3 bases and J by 7 bases, with 7 bases between the two germline ends. The germline CDR1 and CDR2 sequences are KGHSH and LQKENI. This CDR3 is built from 12 residues.

In this sample, this clone turned up a few times. The rearrangement links TRBV6-5 to TRBJ1-1; 9 nucleotides line up with TRBD1. The V segment lost 6 bases and the J segment 4 bases; nucleotides outside the gene matches: 6. Per germline, CDR1 MNHEY and CDR2 SVGAGI. This CDR3 comprises 14 residues. CDR3 region: CASRRQGGSTEAFF. In nucleotides, the CDR3 is TGTGCCAGCAGGCGACAGGGGGGAAGCACTGAAGCTTTCTTT.

The genes are TRBV10-2 and TRBJ1-5; a weak D match, TRBD1 (6 bases). V shed 3 bases and J shed 7 bases, with 13 bases lying between them. CDR1 is WSHSY and CDR2 is SAAADI in the germline V gene. The CDR3 is 14 amino acids. CDR3 sequence: CASSESGAGQPQHF. CDR3 nucleotide sequence: TGCGCCAGCAGTGAATCAGGGGCCGGCCAGCCCCAGCATTTT.